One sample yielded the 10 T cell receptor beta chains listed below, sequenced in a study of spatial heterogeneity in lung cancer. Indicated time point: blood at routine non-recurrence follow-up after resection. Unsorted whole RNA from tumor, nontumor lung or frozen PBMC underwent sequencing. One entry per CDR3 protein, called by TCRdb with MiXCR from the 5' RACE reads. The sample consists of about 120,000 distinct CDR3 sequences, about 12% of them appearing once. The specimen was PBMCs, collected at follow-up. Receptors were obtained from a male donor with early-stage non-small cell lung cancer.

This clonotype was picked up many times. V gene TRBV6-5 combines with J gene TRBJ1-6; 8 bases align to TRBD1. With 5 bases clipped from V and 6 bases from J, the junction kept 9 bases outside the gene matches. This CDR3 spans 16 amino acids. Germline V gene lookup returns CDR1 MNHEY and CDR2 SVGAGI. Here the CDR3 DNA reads TGTGCCAGCAGTAATCTCGAAGGACAGGGTAATTCACCCCTCCACTTT. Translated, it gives CASSNLEGQGNSPLHF.

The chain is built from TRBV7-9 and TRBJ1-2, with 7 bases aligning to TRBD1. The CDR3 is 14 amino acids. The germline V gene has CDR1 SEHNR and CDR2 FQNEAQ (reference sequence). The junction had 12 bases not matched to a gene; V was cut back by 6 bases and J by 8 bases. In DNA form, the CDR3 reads TGTGCCAGCAGACACGGACAGGCCTTGTTCGGCTACACCTTC. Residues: CASRHGQALFGYTF.

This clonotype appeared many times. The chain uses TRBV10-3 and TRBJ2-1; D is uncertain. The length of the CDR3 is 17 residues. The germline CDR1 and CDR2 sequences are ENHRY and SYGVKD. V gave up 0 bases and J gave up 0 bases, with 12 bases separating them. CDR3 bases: TGTGCCATCAGTGAGTCGGTACTTGACTTCTCCTACAATGAGCAGTTCTTC. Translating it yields CAISESVLDFSYNEQFF.

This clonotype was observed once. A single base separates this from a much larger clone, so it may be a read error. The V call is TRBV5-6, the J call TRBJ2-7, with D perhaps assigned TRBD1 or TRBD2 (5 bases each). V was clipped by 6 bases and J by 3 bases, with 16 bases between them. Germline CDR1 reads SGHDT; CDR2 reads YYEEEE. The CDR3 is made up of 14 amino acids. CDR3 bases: TGTGCCAGCAAGACCGGGACGCTGTTCTACGAGCAGTACTTC. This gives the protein CASKTGTLFYEQYF.

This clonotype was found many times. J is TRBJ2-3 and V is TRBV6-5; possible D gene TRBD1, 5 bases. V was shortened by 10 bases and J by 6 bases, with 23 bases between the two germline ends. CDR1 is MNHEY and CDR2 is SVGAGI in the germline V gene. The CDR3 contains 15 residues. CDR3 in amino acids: CATKPQPQGADTQYF. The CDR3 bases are TGTGCCACCAAGCCACAACCTCAGGGCGCGGATACGCAGTATTTT.

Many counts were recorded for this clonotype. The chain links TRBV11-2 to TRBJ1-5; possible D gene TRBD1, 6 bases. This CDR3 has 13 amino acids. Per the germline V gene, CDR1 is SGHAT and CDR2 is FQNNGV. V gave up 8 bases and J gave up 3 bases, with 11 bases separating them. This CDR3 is CASSKGVNQPQHF. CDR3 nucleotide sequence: TGTGCCAGCTCCAAGGGGGTCAATCAGCCCCAGCATTTT.

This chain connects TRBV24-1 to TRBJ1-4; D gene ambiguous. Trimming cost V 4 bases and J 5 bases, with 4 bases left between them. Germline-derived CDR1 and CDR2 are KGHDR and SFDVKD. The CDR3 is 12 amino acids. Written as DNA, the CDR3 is TGTGCCACCAGTGACGGGAATGAAAAACTGTTTTTT. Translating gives CATSDGNEKLFF.

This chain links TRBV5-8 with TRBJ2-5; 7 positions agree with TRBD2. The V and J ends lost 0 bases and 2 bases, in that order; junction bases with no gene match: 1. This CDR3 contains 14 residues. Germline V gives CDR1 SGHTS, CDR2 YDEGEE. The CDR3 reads CASSLGLAQETQYF. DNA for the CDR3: TGTGCCAGCAGCTTGGGACTAGCTCAAGAGACCCAGTACTTC.

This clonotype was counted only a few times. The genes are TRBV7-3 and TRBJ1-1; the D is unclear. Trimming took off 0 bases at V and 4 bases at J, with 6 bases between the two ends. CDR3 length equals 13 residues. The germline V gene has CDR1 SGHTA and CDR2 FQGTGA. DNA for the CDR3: TGTGCCAGCAGCTTAACAGGCTTCACTGAAGCTTTCTTT. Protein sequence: CASSLTGFTEAFF.

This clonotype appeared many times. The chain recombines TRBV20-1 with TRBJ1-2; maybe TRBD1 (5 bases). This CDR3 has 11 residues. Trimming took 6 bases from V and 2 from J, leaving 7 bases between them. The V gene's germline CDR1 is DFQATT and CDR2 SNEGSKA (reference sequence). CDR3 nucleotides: TGCAGTGCGTCAGGGAACTATGGCTACACCTTC. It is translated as CSASGNYGYTF.